This TCR beta chain was documented in a study of CD8 T cells in ankylosing spondylitis. The study's findings and limits: Seemingly characteristic of ankylosing spondylitis blood was a TCR beta motif consisting of eight highly homologous variants.

Making the TCR beta libraries involved quantitative 5'-RACE with molecular barcodes. TCRdb processed the 5' RACE reads anew with MiXCR; each CDR3 protein has one entry. The sample has fewer than 550,000 distinct CDR3 sequences, about 5.7% seen once. As to this clonotype: The antigen is not known.

Losses at the gene ends were 3 bases for V and 2 bases for J; bases not matched to a gene: 11. Germline V lookup: CDR1 SGHAT, CDR2 FQNNGV. The CDR3 runs to 18 residues. The chain carries TRBV11-2 and TRBJ2-3, with 10 nucleotides matching TRBD2. This TCR was sampled from a male donor with ankylosing spondylitis. The sample taken for sequencing was blood, either unsorted or a sorted T cell fraction (not recorded which). The CDR3 nucleotides are TGTGCCAGCAGCTTCTTCTTACAGCGGGGGGGTCTCACAGATACGCAGTATTTT. As protein: CASSFFLQRGGLTDTQYF. Based on the CDR3 plus reference TRBV11-2 and TRBJ2-3, the full variable domain is EAGVAQSPRYKIIEKRQSVAFWCNPISGHATLYWYQQILGQGPKLLIQFQNNGVVDDSQLPKDRFSAERLKGVDSTLKIQPAKLEDSAVYLCASSFFLQRGGLTDTQYFGPGTRLTVL.